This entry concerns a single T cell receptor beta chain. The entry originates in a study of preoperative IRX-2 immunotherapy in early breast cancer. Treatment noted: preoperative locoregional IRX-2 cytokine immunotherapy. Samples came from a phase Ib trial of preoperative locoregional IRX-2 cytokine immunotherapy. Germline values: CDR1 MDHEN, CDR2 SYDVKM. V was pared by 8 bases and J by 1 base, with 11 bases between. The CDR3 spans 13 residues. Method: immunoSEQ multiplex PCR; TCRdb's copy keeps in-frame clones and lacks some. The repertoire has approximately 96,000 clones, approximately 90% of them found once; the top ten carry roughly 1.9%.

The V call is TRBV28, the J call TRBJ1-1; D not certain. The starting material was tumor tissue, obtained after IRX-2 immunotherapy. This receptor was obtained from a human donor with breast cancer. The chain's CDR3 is CASHRLGNTEAFF. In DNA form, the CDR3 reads TGTGCCAGCCACCGTCTAGGGAACACTGAAGCTTTCTTT.